The 2 T cell receptor beta chains reported below all come from one sample, sequenced in a study of blood T cell repertoires in COVID-19. Data came from immunoSEQ multiplex PCR; TCRdb stores just in-frame clones and leaves some out. The sample has about 130,000 clones; 77% are singletons. Sequencing was performed on peripheral blood. These receptors were taken from an elderly man with acute or convalescent COVID-19.

J is TRBJ1-1 and V is TRBV5-1; unclear D gene. Germline V gene lookup returns CDR1 SGHRS and CDR2 YFSETQ. The V end lost 2 bases, the J end lost 7 bases, and 15 bases lay between the germline ends. This CDR3 has 14 residues. The CDR3 reads CASSFWEGLGEAFF. CDR3 DNA: TGCGCCAGCAGCTTTTGGGAGGGATTGGGTGAAGCTTTCTTT.

The chain has TRBV9 and TRBJ2-7; TRBD1 aligns across 10 bases. The CDR3 is 13 residues long. Germline CDR1 SGDLS, CDR2 YYNGEE. CDR3 in amino acids: CASGTGVVYEQYF. The DNA for the CDR3 is TGTGCTTCAGGGACAGGGGTCGTCTACGAGCAGTACTTC.